The clone carrying this TCR beta chain was recorded a few times. What it recognizes is unknown. This sample is part of a study of identical twins. Study results and caveats: An excess of low generation probability was shown by twin-shared out-of-frame alpha sequences. Partly confounded zero-insertion analyses could result from invariant MAIT and iNKT cells.

TCRdb ran MiXCR on the 5' RACE reads and lists one entry per CDR3 protein. Of 500,000 to 650,000 distinct CDR3 sequences listed, more than 20% were seen once; the top ten hold approximately 0.48%. Per germline, CDR1 SGHRS and CDR2 YFSETQ. The CDR3 totals 14 residues. Trimming cost V 0 bases and J 6 bases, with 9 bases left between them. These data also formed part of another study, on yellow fever vaccine responses in identical twins. That study adds: Reportedly, twins' vaccine T cell responses looked partly convergent and partly personalized.

The origin of this receptor is a young woman in good health. The specimen sequenced was CD4+ T cells sorted from blood. The rearrangement uses TRBV5-1 and TRBJ2-2; no definite D call. CDR3 nucleotide sequence: TGCGCCAGCAGCTTGGATCGGTTAGCCGGGGAGCTGTTTTTT. Translating it yields CASSLDRLAGELFF.